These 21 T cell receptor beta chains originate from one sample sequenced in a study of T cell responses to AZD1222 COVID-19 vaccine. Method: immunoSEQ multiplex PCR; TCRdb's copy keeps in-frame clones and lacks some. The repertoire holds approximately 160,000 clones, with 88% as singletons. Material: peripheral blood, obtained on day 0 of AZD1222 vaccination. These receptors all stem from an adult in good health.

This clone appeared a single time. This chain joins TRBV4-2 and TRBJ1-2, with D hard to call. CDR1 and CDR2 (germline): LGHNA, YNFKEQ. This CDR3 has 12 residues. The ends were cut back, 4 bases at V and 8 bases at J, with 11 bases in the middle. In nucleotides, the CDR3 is TGTGCCAGCAGCCGAGACCGCCTGGGCTACACCTTC. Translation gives CASSRDRLGYTF.

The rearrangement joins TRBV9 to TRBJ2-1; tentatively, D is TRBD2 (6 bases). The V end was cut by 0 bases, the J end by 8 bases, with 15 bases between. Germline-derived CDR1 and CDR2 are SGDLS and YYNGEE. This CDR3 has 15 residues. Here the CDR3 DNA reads TGTGCCAGCAGCGTAGCTGCGGGATCATTGTATGAGCAGTTCTTC. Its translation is CASSVAAGSLYEQFF.

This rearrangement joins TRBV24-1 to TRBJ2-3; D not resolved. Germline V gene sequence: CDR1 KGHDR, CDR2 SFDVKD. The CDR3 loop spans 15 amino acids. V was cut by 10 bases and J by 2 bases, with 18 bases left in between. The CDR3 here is CATDPSGTYTDTQYF. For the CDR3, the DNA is TGTGCCACAGACCCCTCGGGTACTTACACAGATACGCAGTATTTT.

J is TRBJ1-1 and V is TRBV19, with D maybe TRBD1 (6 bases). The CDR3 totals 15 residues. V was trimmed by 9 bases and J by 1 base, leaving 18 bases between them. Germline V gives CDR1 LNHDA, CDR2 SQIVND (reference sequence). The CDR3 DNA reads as TGTGCCAGCTCTTTAGGGGGGGCGCGGAACACTGAAGCTTTCTTT. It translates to CASSLGGARNTEAFF.

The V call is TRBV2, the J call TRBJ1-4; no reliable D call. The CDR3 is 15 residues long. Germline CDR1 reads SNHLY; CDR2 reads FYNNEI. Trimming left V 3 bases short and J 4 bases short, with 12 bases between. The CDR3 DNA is TGTGCCAGCAGTGACGTCGGGGTGGGTAATGAAAAACTGTTTTTT. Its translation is CASSDVGVGNEKLFF.

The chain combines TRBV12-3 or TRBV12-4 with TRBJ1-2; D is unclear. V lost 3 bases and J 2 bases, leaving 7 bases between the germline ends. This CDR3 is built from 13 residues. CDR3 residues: CASSLGGNYGYTF. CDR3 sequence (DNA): TGTGCCAGCAGTTTGGGCGGGAACTATGGCTACACCTTC.

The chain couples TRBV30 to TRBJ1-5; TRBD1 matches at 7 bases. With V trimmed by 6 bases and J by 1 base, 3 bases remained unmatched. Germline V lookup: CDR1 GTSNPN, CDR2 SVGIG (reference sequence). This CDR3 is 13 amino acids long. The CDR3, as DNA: TGTGCCTGCGGGACAGCAAGCAATCAGCCCCAGCATTTT. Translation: CACGTASNQPQHF.

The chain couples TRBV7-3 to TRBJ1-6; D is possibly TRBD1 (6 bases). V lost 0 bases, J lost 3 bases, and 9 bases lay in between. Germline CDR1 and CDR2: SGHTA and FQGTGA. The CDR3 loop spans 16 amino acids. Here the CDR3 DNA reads TGTGCCAGCAGCTTAACGGGACAAAACTATAATTCACCCCTCCACTTT. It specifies CASSLTGQNYNSPLHF.

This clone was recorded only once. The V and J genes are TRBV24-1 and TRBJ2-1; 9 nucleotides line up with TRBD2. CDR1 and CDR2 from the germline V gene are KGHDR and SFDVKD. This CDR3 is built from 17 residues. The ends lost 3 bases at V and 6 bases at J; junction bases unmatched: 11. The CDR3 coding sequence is TGTGCCACCAGTGATCCCACTAGCGGGTGGGTGGCCAATGAGCAGTTCTTC. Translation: CATSDPTSGWVANEQFF.

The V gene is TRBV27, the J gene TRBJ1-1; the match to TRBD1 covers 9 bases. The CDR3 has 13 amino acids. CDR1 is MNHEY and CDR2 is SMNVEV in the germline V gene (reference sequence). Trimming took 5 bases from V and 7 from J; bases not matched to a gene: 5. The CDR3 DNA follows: TGTGCCAGCAGTCTCCGACAGGGGGTTGAAGCTTTCTTT. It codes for CASSLRQGVEAFF.

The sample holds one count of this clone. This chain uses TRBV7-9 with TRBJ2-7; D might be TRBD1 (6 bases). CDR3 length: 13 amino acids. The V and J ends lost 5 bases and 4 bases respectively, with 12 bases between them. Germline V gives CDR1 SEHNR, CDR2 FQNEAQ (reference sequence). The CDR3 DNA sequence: TGTGCCAGCAGCCCCACAGGGTTGTACGAGCAGTACTTC. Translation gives CASSPTGLYEQYF.

The CDR3 reads CASSLTGDTGELFF. In DNA, the CDR3 is TGTGCCAGCAGCTTAACAGGAGACACCGGGGAGCTGTTTTTT. The chain employs TRBV11-1 and TRBJ2-2; tentatively, D is TRBD1 (5 bases). With 2 bases removed from V and 3 bases from J, the gap between germline ends came to 7 bases. The CDR3 spans 14 residues. Germline V gives CDR1 SGHAT, CDR2 FQDESV (reference sequence).

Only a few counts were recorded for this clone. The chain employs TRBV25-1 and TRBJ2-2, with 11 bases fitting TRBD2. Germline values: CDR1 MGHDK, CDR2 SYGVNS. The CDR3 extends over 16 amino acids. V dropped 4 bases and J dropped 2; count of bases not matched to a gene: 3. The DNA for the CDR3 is TGTGCCAGCAGTGTGCTAGCGGGAGGCAACACCGGGGAGCTGTTTTTT. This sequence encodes CASSVLAGGNTGELFF.

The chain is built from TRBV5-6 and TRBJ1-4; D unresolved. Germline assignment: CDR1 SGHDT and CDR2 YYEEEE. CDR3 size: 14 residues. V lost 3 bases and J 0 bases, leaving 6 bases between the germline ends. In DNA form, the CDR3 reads TGTGCCAGCAGCTCGGTTGCAACTAATGAAAAACTGTTTTTT. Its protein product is CASSSVATNEKLFF.

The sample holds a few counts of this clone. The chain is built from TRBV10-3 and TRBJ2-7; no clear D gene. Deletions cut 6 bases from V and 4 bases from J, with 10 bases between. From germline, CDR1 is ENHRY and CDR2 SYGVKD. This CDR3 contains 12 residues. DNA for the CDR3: TGTGCCATCAGAGGGTTTAATTACGAGCAGTACTTC. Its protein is CAIRGFNYEQYF.

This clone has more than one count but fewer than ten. The CDR3 loop reads CASSHGGTEAFF. DNA of the CDR3: TGTGCCAGCAGTCACGGGGGCACTGAAGCTTTCTTT. The rearrangement uses TRBV6-5 and TRBJ1-1; D is possibly TRBD1 (5 bases). CDR1 is MNHEY, CDR2 SVGAGI, per germline. The CDR3 has 12 amino acids. V lost 5 bases to trimming and J lost 4 bases, with 8 bases between them.

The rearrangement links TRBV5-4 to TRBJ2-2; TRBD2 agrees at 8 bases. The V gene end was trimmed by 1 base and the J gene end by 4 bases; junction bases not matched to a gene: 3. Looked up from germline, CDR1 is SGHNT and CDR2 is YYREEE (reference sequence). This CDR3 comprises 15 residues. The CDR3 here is CASSLLAGSTGELFF. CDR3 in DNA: TGTGCCAGCAGCTTGTTAGCGGGGAGCACCGGGGAGCTGTTTTTT.

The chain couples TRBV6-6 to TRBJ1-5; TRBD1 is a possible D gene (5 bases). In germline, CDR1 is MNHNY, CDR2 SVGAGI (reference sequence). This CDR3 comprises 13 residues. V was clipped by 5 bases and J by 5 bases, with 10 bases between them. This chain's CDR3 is CASSVRDDQPQHF. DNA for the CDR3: TGTGCCAGCAGTGTCCGGGACGATCAGCCCCAGCATTTT.

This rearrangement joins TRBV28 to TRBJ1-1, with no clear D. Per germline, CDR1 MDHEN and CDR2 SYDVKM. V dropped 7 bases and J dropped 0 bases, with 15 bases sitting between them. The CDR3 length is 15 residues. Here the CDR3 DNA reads TGTGCCAGCACCCCAGCGACGGGAATGAACACTGAAGCTTTCTTT. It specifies CASTPATGMNTEAFF. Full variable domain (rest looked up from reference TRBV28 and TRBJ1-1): DVKVTQSSRYLVKRTGEKVFLECVQDMDHENMFWYRQDPGLGLRLIYFSYDVKMKEKGDIPEGYSVSREKKERFSLILESASTNQTSMYLCASTPATGMNTEAFFGQGTRLTVV.

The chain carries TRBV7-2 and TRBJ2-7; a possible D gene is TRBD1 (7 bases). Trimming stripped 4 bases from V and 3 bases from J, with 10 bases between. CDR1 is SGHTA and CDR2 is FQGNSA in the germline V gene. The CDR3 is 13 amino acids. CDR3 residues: CASSSQGGYEQYF. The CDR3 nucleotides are TGTGCCAGCAGCTCTCAGGGGGGCTACGAGCAGTACTTC.

In DNA form, the CDR3 reads TGTGCCAGCAGCCTTGGACTAGCGGGGTCCCAAGAGACCCAGTACTTC. Its protein is CASSLGLAGSQETQYF. The genes are TRBV11-2 and TRBJ2-5, with 12 positions matching TRBD2. V was clipped by 5 bases and J by 1 base; unmatched bases: 5. CDR3 size: 16 residues. Germline CDR1 is SGHAT and CDR2 is FQNNGV. Full variable domain (outside the CDR3, taken from reference TRBV11-2 and TRBJ2-5): EAGVAQSPRYKIIEKRQSVAFWCNPISGHATLYWYQQILGQGPKLLIQFQNNGVVDDSQLPKDRFSAERLKGVDSTLKIQPAKLEDSAVYLCASSLGLAGSQETQYFGPGTRLLVL.